Listed below are T cell receptor beta chains from one sample, sequenced in a study of blood T cell repertoires in COVID-19. Sequencing was performed with immunoSEQ multiplex PCR; in TCRdb, only in-frame clones are kept and a portion is missing. The sample carries around 64,000 clones, over 75% recorded once. The sequenced sample consisted of peripheral blood. Every receptor here comes from a man in his forties or fifties with active COVID-19. The CDR3 runs from the conserved cysteine through the conserved F or W. A D gene is named only where the DNA matches it firmly. Expanded clones are given a class, and other clones once, few, many or no size at all.

TRBV5-5,.,TRBJ2-1,.,CASSLPTSNEQFF,TGTGCCAGCAGCTTGCCCACCAGCAATGAGCAGTTCTTC
TRBV4-1,.,TRBJ2-7,.,CASSQDAGTWEQYF,TGCGCCAGCAGCCAAGACGCCGGGACATGGGAGCAGTACTTC
TRBV7-7,.,TRBJ2-1,TRBD2,CASSLVRVTSGGRYEQFF,TGTGCCAGCAGCTTAGTGAGGGTTACTAGCGGGGGGCGTTATGAGCAGTTCTTC
TRBV24-1,.,TRBJ1-1,TRBD1,CATSEPQGAITEAFF,TGTGCCACCAGTGAGCCTCAGGGGGCGATCACTGAAGCTTTCTTT
TRBV10-3,.,TRBJ2-1,TRBD2,CAISELAGTYNEQFF,TGTGCCATCAGTGAGCTAGCGGGGACCTACAATGAGCAGTTCTTC
TRBV2,.,TRBJ1-3,.,CASSGQVQDFSGNTIYF,TGTGCCAGCAGTGGCCAGGTTCAGGACTTCTCTGGAAACACCATATATTTT
TRBV7-7,once,TRBJ2-7,TRBD1,CASSPGTGGHYEQYF,TGTGCTAGCAGCCCTGGGACAGGGGGTCACTACGAGCAGTACTTC
TRBV6-6,.,TRBJ1-2,TRBD1,CASTRDRGSYGYTF,TGTGCCAGCACTCGGGACAGGGGTTCCTATGGCTACACCTTC
TRBV3-1/TRBV3-2,.,TRBJ2-7,.,CASSQVQGYEQYF,TGTGCCAGCAGCCAAGTTCAGGGGTACGAGCAGTACTTC
TRBV5-4,.,TRBJ2-7,.,CASSLPGAGEQYF,TGTGCCAGCAGCTTGCCAGGGGCGGGCGAGCAGTACTTC
TRBV28,.,TRBJ1-2,TRBD1,CASSPPGDSYGYTF,TGTGCCAGCAGTCCCCCCGGGGACAGCTATGGCTACACCTTC
TRBV29-1,few,TRBJ2-3,TRBD1,CSSTTGELDTQYF,TGCAGCTCCACGACAGGGGAGTTAGATACGCAGTATTTT
TRBV12-5,.,TRBJ2-5,TRBD2,CASGLHGTSGETQYF,TGTGCTAGTGGTTTGCACGGGACTAGTGGTGAGACCCAGTACTTC
TRBV18,.,TRBJ1-2,.,CASSPPWTDYGYTF,TGTGCCAGCTCACCACCCTGGACAGACTATGGCTACACCTTC